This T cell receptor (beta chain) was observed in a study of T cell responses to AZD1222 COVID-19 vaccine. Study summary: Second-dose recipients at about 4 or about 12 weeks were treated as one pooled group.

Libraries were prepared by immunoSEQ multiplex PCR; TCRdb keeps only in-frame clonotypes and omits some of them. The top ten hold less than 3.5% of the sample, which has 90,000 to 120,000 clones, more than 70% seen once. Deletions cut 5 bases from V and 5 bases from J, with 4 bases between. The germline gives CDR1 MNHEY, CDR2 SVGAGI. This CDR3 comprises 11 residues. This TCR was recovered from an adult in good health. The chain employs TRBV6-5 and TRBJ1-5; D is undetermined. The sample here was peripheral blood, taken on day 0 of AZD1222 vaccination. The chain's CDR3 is CASSSYQPQHF. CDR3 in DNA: TGTGCCAGCAGTAGTTATCAGCCCCAGCATTTT.